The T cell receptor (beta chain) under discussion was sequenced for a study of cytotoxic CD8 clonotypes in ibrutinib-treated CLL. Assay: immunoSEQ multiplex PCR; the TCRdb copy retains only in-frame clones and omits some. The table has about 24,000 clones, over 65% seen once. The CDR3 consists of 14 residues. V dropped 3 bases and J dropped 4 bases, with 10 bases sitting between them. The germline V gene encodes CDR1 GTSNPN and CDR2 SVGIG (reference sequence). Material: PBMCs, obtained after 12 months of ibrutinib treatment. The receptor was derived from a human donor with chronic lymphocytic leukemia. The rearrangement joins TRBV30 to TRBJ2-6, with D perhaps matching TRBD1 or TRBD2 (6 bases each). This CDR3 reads CAWRGGSGANVLTF. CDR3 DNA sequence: TGTGCCTGGAGGGGGGGCTCGGGGGCCAACGTCCTGACTTTC.